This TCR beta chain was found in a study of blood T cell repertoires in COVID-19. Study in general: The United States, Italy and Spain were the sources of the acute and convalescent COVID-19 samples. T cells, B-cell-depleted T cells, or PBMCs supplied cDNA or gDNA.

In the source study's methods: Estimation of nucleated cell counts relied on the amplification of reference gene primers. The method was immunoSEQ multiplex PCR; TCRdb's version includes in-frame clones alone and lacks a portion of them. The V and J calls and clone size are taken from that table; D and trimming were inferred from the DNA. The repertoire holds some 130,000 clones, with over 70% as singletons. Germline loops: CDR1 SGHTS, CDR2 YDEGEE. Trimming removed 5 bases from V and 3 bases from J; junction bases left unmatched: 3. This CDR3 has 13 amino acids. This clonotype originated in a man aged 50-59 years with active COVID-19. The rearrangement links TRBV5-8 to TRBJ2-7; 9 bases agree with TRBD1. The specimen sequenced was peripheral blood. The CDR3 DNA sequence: TGTGCCAGCAGTGCGGACAGGGGCTACGAGCAGTACTTC. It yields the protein CASSADRGYEQYF.